The T cell receptor (beta chain) described here comes from a study of PD-L1 blockade in urothelial cancer. The overall study: Blood analysis was done at 3 weeks (second dose) and 6 weeks after treatment began.

Sequencing used immunoSEQ multiplex PCR; TCRdb keeps in-frame clones, though not all of them. The table lists more than 55,000 clones, 81% of them singletons. Documented time point: pretreatment peripheral blood. In germline, CDR1 is LNHDA, CDR2 SQIVND (reference sequence). Trimming took 2 bases from V and 2 from J, leaving 10 bases between them. The CDR3 covers 14 residues. The sequenced sample was PBMCs, obtained around atezolizumab (anti-PD-L1) treatment. The rearrangement links TRBV19 to TRBJ2-7; D ambiguous. The TCR comes from a man aged 65-85 years with urothelial cancer. The chain's CDR3 is CASSISGLAYEQYF. CDR3 coding DNA: TGTGCCAGTAGTATAAGTGGGCTGGCCTACGAGCAGTACTTC.